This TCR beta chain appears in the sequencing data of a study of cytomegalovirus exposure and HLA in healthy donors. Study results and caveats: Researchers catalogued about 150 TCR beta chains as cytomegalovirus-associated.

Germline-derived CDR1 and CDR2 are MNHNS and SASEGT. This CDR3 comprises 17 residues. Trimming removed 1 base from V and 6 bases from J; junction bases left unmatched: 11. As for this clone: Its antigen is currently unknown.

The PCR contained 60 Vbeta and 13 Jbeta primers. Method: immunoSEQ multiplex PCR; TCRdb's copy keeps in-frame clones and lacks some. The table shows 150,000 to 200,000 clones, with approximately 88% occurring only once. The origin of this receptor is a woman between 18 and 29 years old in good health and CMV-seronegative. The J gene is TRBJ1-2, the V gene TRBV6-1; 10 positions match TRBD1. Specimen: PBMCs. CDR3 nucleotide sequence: TGTGCCAGCAGTGAAGGGGCGGGGACAGGGGCGGTGGATGGCTACACCTTC. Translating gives CASSEGAGTGAVDGYTF.